This TCR beta chain originates from a study of post-analysis software for immune sequencing data. Tagging with unique molecular identifiers was a feature of the TCR beta cDNA libraries. One entry per CDR3 protein, called by TCRdb with MiXCR from the PCR reads. In the table there are some 500,000 distinct CDR3 sequences, nearly 45% of which are singletons. The sample holds a few counts of this clonotype. The sequence was obtained from a girl aged 10-17 years with multiple sclerosis. Sequencing input: blood.

The CDR3 DNA reads TGTGCCAGCAGTGTACTAGGTTCCTACAATGAGCAGTTCTTC. Protein product: CASSVLGSYNEQFF. This chain uses TRBV27 with TRBJ2-1, with TRBD2 as a possible D gene (5 bases). Per germline, CDR1 MNHEY and CDR2 SMNVEV (reference sequence). The V gene lost 5 bases and the J gene lost 1 base, with 9 bases spanning the gap. CDR3 size: 14 residues.